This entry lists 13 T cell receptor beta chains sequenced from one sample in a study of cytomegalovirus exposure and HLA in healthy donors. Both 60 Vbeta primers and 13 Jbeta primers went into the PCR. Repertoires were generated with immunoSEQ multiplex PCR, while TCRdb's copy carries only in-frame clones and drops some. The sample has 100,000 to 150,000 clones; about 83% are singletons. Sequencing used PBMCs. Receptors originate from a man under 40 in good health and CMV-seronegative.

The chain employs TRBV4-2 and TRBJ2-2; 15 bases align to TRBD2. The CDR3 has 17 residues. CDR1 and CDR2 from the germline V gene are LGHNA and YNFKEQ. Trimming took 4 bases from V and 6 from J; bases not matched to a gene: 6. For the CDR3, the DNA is TGTGCCAGCAGCCCACTCGGGACTAGCGGGGGGCCCGGGGAGCTGTTTTTT. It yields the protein CASSPLGTSGGPGELFF.

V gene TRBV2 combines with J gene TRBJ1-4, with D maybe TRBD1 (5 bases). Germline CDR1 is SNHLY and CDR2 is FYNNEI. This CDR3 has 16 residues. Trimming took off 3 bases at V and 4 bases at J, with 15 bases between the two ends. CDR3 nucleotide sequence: TGTGCCAGCAGTGACCGACAGAACTCCAATAATGAAAAACTGTTTTTT. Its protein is CASSDRQNSNNEKLFF.

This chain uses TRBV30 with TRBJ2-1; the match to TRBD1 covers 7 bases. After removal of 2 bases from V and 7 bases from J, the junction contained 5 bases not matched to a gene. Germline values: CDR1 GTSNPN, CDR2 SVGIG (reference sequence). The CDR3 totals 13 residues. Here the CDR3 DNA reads TGTGCCTGGAGTTATGGCAGGGGGAATGAGCAGTTCTTC. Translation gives CAWSYGRGNEQFF.

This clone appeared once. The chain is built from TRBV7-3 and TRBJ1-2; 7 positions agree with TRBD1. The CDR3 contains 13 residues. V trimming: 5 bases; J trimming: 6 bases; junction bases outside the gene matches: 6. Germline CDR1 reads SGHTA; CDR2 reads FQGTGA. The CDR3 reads CASSLQGIDGYTF. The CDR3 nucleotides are TGTGCCAGCAGCCTACAGGGGATCGATGGCTACACCTTC.

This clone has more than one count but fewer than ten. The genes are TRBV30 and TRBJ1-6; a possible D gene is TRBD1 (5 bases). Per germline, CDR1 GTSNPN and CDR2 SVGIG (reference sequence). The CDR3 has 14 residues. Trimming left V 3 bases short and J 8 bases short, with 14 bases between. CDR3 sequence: CAWRRRGLDSPLHF. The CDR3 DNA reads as TGTGCCTGGAGGAGGAGGGGATTAGATTCACCCCTCCACTTT.

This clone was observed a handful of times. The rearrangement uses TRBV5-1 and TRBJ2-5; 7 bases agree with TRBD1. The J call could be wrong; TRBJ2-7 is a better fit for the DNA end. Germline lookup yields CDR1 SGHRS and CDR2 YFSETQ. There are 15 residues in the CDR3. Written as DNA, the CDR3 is TGCGCCAGCAGCCCTGACAGGGAGACAGCGTACGAGCAGTACTTC. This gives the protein CASSPDRETAYEQYF.

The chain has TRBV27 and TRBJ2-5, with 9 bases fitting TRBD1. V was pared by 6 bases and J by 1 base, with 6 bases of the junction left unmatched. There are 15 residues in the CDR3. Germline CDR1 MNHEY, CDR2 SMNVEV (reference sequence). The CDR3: CASRTDRGIQETQYF. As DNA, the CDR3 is TGTGCCAGCAGAACCGACAGGGGGATCCAAGAGACCCAGTACTTC.

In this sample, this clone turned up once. In DNA form, the CDR3 reads TGTGCCAGCAGCTTTGCGAATCCCACAGATACGCAGTATTTT. It specifies CASSFANPTDTQYF. The rearrangement uses TRBV7-9 and TRBJ2-3; D gene unclear. The CDR3 sequence is 14 residues long. The V gene lost 3 bases and the J gene lost 2 bases, with 9 bases spanning the gap. Germline CDR1 SEHNR, CDR2 FQNEAQ (reference sequence).

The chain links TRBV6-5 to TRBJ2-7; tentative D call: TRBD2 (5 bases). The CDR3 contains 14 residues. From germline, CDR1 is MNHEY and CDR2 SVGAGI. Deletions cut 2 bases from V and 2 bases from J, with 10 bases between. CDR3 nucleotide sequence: TGTGCCAGCAGTTACGGAGGCGGAACCTACGAGCAGTACTTC. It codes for CASSYGGGTYEQYF.

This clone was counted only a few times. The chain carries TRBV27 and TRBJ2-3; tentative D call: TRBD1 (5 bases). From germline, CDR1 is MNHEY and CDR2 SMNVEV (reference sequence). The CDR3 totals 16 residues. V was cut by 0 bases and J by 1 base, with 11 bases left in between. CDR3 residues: CASSLSGRDRTDTQYF. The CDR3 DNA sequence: TGTGCCAGCAGTTTATCAGGCAGGGATCGCACAGATACGCAGTATTTT.

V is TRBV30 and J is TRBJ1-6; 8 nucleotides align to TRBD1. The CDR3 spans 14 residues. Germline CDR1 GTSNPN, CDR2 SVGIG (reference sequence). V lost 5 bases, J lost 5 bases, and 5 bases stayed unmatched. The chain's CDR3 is CAWEPGQDNSPLHF. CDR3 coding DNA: TGTGCCTGGGAACCGGGACAGGATAATTCACCCCTCCACTTT.

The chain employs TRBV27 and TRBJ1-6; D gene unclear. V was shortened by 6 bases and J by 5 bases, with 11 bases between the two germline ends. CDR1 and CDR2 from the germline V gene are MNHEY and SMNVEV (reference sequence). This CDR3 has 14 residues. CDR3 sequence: CASSLLSDNSPLHF. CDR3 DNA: TGTGCCAGCAGCCTACTTTCCGATAATTCACCCCTCCACTTT.

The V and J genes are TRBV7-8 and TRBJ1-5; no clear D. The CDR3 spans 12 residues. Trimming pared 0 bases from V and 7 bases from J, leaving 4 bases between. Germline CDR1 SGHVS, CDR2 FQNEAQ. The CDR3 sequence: CASSLAVQPQHF. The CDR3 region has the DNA TGTGCCAGCAGCTTAGCCGTGCAGCCCCAGCATTTT.